These 22 T cell receptor beta chains originate from one sample sequenced in a study of CD4 T cells in relation to SARS-CoV-2 and coronaviruses. The table came from immunoSEQ multiplex PCR; TCRdb's copy has only in-frame clones and leaves some out. This repertoire shows under 20,000 clones, roughly 77% found once; its top ten account for roughly 29%. Unexposed donor CD4+ T cells date from about 2011-2018, before the COVID-19 pandemic. Isolation of CD4+ T cells took place after roughly nine days in culture. Their antigens remain unidentified. The sequenced sample consisted of CD4+ T cells from PBMCs, cultured in vitro. The receptors stem from a human donor in good health.

The chain uses TRBV27 and TRBJ1-4; weak D call: TRBD1 (6 bases). The CDR3 is made up of 13 amino acids. CDR1 and CDR2 from the germline V gene are MNHEY and SMNVEV (reference sequence). The V and J ends lost 7 bases and 6 bases respectively, with 12 bases between them. The DNA of the CDR3 is TGTGCCAGCACTCGACAGGTCTATGAAAAACTGTTTTTT. Translating it yields CASTRQVYEKLFF.

The genes are TRBV14 and TRBJ2-1; 8 bases fit TRBD2. Germline values: CDR1 SGHDN, CDR2 FVKESK. Losses at the gene ends were 4 bases for V and 2 bases for J; bases not matched to a gene: 4. The CDR3 spans 15 residues. CDR3 sequence: CASSPLAGTYNEQFF. DNA for the CDR3: TGTGCCAGCAGCCCCTTAGCGGGGACCTACAATGAGCAGTTCTTC.

This chain joins TRBV2 and TRBJ1-1; D uncertain. The ends were cut back, 3 bases at V and 1 base at J, with 9 bases in the middle. CDR3 length: 14 residues. Germline V lookup: CDR1 SNHLY, CDR2 FYNNEI. The DNA of the CDR3 is TGTGCCAGCAGTGAGCGAACCCAGAACACTGAAGCTTTCTTT. This gives the protein CASSERTQNTEAFF.

This clone was recorded once. J is TRBJ2-5 and V is TRBV5-1; TRBD2 agrees at 11 bases. V gave up 0 bases and J gave up 3 bases; unmatched junction bases: 4. CDR1 is SGHRS, CDR2 YFSETQ, per germline. The CDR3 spans 16 residues. Written as DNA, the CDR3 is TGCGCCAGCAGCTTGGCTGGGACTAGCGGAAAAGAGACCCAGTACTTC. Translated: CASSLAGTSGKETQYF. The whole variable domain, filled in from reference TRBV5-1 and TRBJ2-5, reads KAGVTQTPRYLIKTRGQQVTLSCSPISGHRSVSWYQQTPGQGLQFLFEYFSETQRNKGNFPGRFSGRQFSNSRSEMNVSTLELGDSALYLCASSLAGTSGKETQYFGPGTRLLVL.

This rearrangement joins TRBV6-6 to TRBJ2-1; D perhaps matches TRBD2 (6 bases). Trimming left V 4 bases short and J 6 bases short, with 16 bases between. Germline values: CDR1 MNHNY, CDR2 SVGAGI (reference sequence). CDR3 size: 15 residues. CDR3 loop: CASSSLGSSGNEQFF. CDR3 nucleotides: TGTGCCAGCAGTTCCCTCGGGAGTTCGGGCAATGAGCAGTTCTTC.

The V and J genes are TRBV19 and TRBJ2-3; D gene ambiguous. This CDR3 is built from 11 residues. Looked up from germline, CDR1 is LNHDA and CDR2 is SQIVND (reference sequence). Trimming removed 3 bases from V and 9 bases from J, with 7 bases in between. The chain's CDR3 is CASSIYTTQYF. Here the CDR3 DNA reads TGTGCCAGTAGTATCTATACCACGCAGTATTTT.

V and J are TRBV19 and TRBJ2-1; 8 nucleotides line up with TRBD1. In germline, CDR1 is LNHDA, CDR2 SQIVND (reference sequence). CDR3 size: 15 residues. The V gene end was trimmed by 5 bases and the J gene end by 7 bases; junction bases not matched to a gene: 10. CDR3 sequence reads: CASSSQWTGSNEQFF. For the CDR3, the DNA is TGTGCCAGTAGTTCCCAGTGGACAGGGTCTAATGAGCAGTTCTTC.

V and J are TRBV5-6 and TRBJ2-7; D is ambiguous. Trimming took 7 bases from V and 2 from J, leaving 13 bases between them. There are 13 residues in the CDR3. CDR1 SGHDT and CDR2 YYEEEE come from the germline V gene. The CDR3 sequence: CASVRVGTYEQYF. CDR3 sequence (DNA): TGTGCCAGCGTGAGAGTTGGGACCTACGAGCAGTACTTC.

The rearrangement uses TRBV28 and TRBJ2-3, with D uncertain. This CDR3 spans 20 amino acids. Germline V gene sequence: CDR1 MDHEN, CDR2 SYDVKM. Trimming stripped 5 bases from V and 4 bases from J, with 31 bases between. For the CDR3, the DNA is TGTGCCAGCAGTCAATTACCTCCGTCGTTGGCAGCTCGGGCGGCAGATACGCAGTATTTT. Protein sequence: CASSQLPPSLAARAADTQYF. Full variable domain (rest looked up from reference TRBV28 and TRBJ2-3): DVKVTQSSRYLVKRTGEKVFLECVQDMDHENMFWYRQDPGLGLRLIYFSYDVKMKEKGDIPEGYSVSREKKERFSLILESASTNQTSMYLCASSQLPPSLAARAADTQYFGPGTRLTVL.

This clone was detected once. The chain has TRBV11-2 and TRBJ2-1; D might be TRBD2 (6 bases). Germline values: CDR1 SGHAT, CDR2 FQNNGV. V was shortened by 5 bases and J by 12 bases, with 11 bases between the two germline ends. The length of the CDR3 is 11 residues. The CDR3 loop reads CASSLRTTQFF. The CDR3 coding sequence is TGTGCCAGCAGCCTAAGGACTACGCAGTTCTTC.

The chain has TRBV5-6 and TRBJ2-3, with 12 bases aligning to TRBD2. CDR3 length equals 14 residues. Germline loops: CDR1 SGHDT, CDR2 YYEEEE. V gave up 3 bases and J gave up 7 bases; unmatched junction bases: 3. CDR3 region: CASSSRTSGNTQYF. CDR3 in DNA: TGTGCCAGCAGCTCGCGGACTAGCGGGAATACGCAGTATTTT.

The J gene is TRBJ2-5, the V gene TRBV5-1; 7 positions agree with TRBD2. CDR1 and CDR2 from the germline V gene are SGHRS and YFSETQ. After removal of 4 bases from V and 2 bases from J, the junction contained 8 bases not matched to a gene. The CDR3 contains 15 residues. The CDR3 DNA follows: TGCGCCAGCAGCCCGAGAGAGGGAGGGCAAGAGACCCAGTACTTC. Translation gives CASSPREGGQETQYF.

The CDR3 DNA reads TGTGCCAGCAGACAGGACTTGTCACGGTCCGGGGAGCTGTTTTTT. Translation: CASRQDLSRSGELFF. The chain uses TRBV5-4 and TRBJ2-2; the D call may be TRBD1 or TRBD2 (5 bases each). Trimming took 5 bases from V and 6 from J, leaving 17 bases between them. Germline V gene sequence: CDR1 SGHNT, CDR2 YYREEE (reference sequence). This CDR3 is 15 amino acids long.

V gene TRBV6-5 combines with J gene TRBJ2-7; 7 nucleotides align to TRBD1. The CDR3 covers 15 residues. The V gene end was trimmed by 7 bases and the J gene end by 3 bases; junction bases not matched to a gene: 12. Germline V gene sequence: CDR1 MNHEY, CDR2 SVGAGI. In DNA form, the CDR3 reads TGTGCCAGCAAAGAAAGGACAGGAGGTAACTACGAGCAGTACTTC. The encoded protein is CASKERTGGNYEQYF.

This clone appeared a few times. V and J are TRBV30 and TRBJ2-1; D gene uncertain. Trimming took 0 bases from V and 2 from J, leaving 11 bases between them. CDR1 GTSNPN and CDR2 SVGIG come from the germline V gene (reference sequence). The CDR3 is made up of 15 amino acids. In DNA form, the CDR3 reads TGTGCCTGGAGTGTGCGGACCAAGCCCTACAATGAGCAGTTCTTC. It specifies CAWSVRTKPYNEQFF.

The chain combines TRBV27 with TRBJ2-5; TRBD1 matches 12 bases. The ends lost 4 bases at V and 5 bases at J; junction bases unmatched: 5. The germline CDR1 and CDR2 sequences are MNHEY and SMNVEV (reference sequence). The CDR3 sequence is 15 residues long. The CDR3, as DNA: TGTGCCAGCAGTTCCGGGACAGGGGGCGTGGAGACCCAGTACTTC. Translating gives CASSSGTGGVETQYF.

The J gene is TRBJ2-1, the V gene TRBV30; D tentatively reads TRBD1 or TRBD2 (6 bases each). Germline V CDR1 and CDR2: GTSNPN, SVGIG (reference sequence). V shed 2 bases and J shed 2 bases, with 10 bases lying between them. The CDR3 sequence is 14 residues long. The CDR3 loop reads CAWSRGRTYNEQFF. CDR3 bases: TGTGCCTGGAGTAGGGGGAGGACCTACAATGAGCAGTTCTTC. Drawing the rest from reference TRBV30 and TRBJ2-1, the complete variable domain is SQTIHQWPATLVQPVGSPLSLECTVEGTSNPNLYWYRQAAGRGLQLLFYSVGIGQISSEVPQNLSASRPQDRQFILSSKKLLLSDSGFYLCAWSRGRTYNEQFFGPGTRLTVL.

The genes are TRBV30 and TRBJ1-1; 8 bases align to TRBD1. CDR3 length equals 13 residues. Germline lookup yields CDR1 GTSNPN and CDR2 SVGIG (reference sequence). V trimming: 3 bases; J trimming: 5 bases; junction bases outside the gene matches: 5. CDR3 nucleotide sequence: TGTGCCTGGAGGGACAGGGAGGCGACTGAAGCTTTCTTT. Its translation is CAWRDREATEAFF.

This clone was found a few times. The chain is built from TRBV19 and TRBJ1-1, with D uncertain. The CDR3 has 15 amino acids. The germline gives CDR1 LNHDA, CDR2 SQIVND (reference sequence). V was pared by 4 bases and J by 0 bases, with 12 bases between. CDR3 DNA: TGTGCCAGTAGTACACCCACTGGGCTGAACACTGAAGCTTTCTTT. Amino acid sequence: CASSTPTGLNTEAFF.

The table lists this clone with a few counts. This chain joins TRBV28 and TRBJ2-2; weak D call: TRBD2 (6 bases). V shed 6 bases and J shed 4 bases, with 6 bases lying between them. CDR3 length equals 12 residues. CDR1 MDHEN and CDR2 SYDVKM come from the germline V gene. The CDR3 region has the DNA TGTGCCAGCAGGCGGGGCACCGGGGAGCTGTTTTTT. Translating gives CASRRGTGELFF.

The chain carries TRBV23-1 and TRBJ1-2; no clear D gene. Being an ORF, TRBV23-1 has a function that is uncertain. The CDR3 spans 11 residues. The V end was cut by 7 bases, the J end by 4 bases, with 7 bases between. The CDR3 bases are TGCGCCAGCAAGGTCCTCTATGGCTACACCTTC. It is translated as CASKVLYGYTF.

This clone was detected once. The chain carries TRBV11-2 and TRBJ2-1, with 11 bases matching TRBD2. CDR3 size: 16 residues. J gave up 4 bases and V 0 bases, and 2 bases lay outside the gene matches. From germline, CDR1 is SGHAT and CDR2 FQNNGV. CDR3 in amino acids: CASSLDPSGRYNEQFF. CDR3 coding DNA: TGTGCCAGCAGCTTAGATCCTAGCGGGAGGTACAATGAGCAGTTCTTC.